This TCR beta chain comes out of a study of neoadjuvant anti-PD-1 for oral cavity cancer. Study-level information: Nivolumab at 3 mg/kg was mostly given biweekly, three to four doses, pre-surgery. General observations from the study: Only three patients per response group were TCR-analyzed; validation needed. Higher pretreatment blood Treg/Th17 ratios correlated with higher pretreatment blood and lower post-treatment tumor TCRbeta clonality.

Time point here: after neoadjuvant nivolumab, at surgical resection. Patients had HPV-negative, locally advanced oral cavity squamous cell carcinoma. With respect to this clone: Its antigen is unknown.

Repertoires were generated with immunoSEQ multiplex PCR, while TCRdb's copy carries only in-frame clones and drops some. The table lists approximately 42,000 clones, approximately 80% of them singletons. The germline gives CDR1 SNHLY, CDR2 FYNNEI. Trimming removed 9 bases from V and 6 bases from J; junction bases left unmatched: 10. The CDR3 runs 14 residues. The chain uses TRBV2 and TRBJ1-1; 10 positions agree with TRBD1. This receptor was obtained from a person between 40 and 85 years old with oral cavity squamous cell carcinoma. The sample in question was PBMCs, obtained after nivolumab (anti-PD-1) treatment. This chain's CDR3 is CASQELTGGPEAFF. The CDR3 DNA reads TGTGCCAGTCAGGAGTTGACAGGGGGCCCTGAAGCTTTCTTT.